The TCR beta chain under discussion was sequenced for a study of OX40 agonist ivuxolimab in advanced cancers. Broadly, across the study: Ivuxolimab, which targeted the costimulatory receptor OX40 (CD134), was an agonistic, fully human IgG2 monoclonal antibody. Intravenous ivuxolimab was administered to patients every 2 weeks at six dose levels: 0.01, 0.1, 0.3, 1.5, 3 and 10 mg/kg. Of the roughly 52 dose-escalation patients, hepatocellular carcinoma was present in about 19, melanoma in roughly 15, renal cell carcinoma in 9 and head and neck cancer in 9. In the dose-escalation cohort, roughly 80% of patients were male, and the mean age was roughly 60 years, with a range of about 23 to 85. Prior anti-PD-1, anti-PD-L1 or anti-CTLA-4 therapy was permitted, and checkpoint inhibitors had been received by 40% to 50% of dose-escalation patients. Partial responses occurred in three dose-escalation patients, of whom one had hepatocellular carcinoma and two had cutaneous melanoma. Peripheral TCRbeta sequencing was intended to test whether TCR sequence diversity was altered and clonal T-cell expansion was caused by ivuxolimab. The paper describes the monotherapy dose-escalation part (N of about 47 patients) of the phase I trial of ivuxolimab.

Patients with a history of autoimmune disease or receiving systemic immunosuppression were excluded from the trial. Peripheral blood for TCR sequencing was collected from all dose cohorts at baseline, on cycle 4 day 1, and on cycle 7 day 1. Samples were obtained from an open-label, multicenter, first-in-human phase I dose-escalation trial of ivuxolimab. Adults with locally advanced or metastatic head and neck squamous cell, hepatocellular, melanoma or renal cell carcinoma were enrolled in the trial. CD4+ and CD8+ T cells were sorted separately from peripheral blood before TCR sequencing. The count of this clone is one. Its cognate antigen has yet to be identified. One base away there is no much larger clone; base qualities are not given. Overall results and qualifications from the work: At doses of 0.1 to 3.0 mg/kg, clonal expansion of both CD4+ and CD8+ T cells in blood was seen between baseline and week 6. After ivuxolimab, more expanded clones were found on average in CD8+ T cells than in CD4+ T cells. Low levels of normalized T-cell clonal expansion were also shown by some nonresponding patients. The antigen specificity of the clonally expanded peripheral T cells was not determined. In the 0.1-3.0 mg/kg groups, partial responders had among the lowest normalized peripheral clonal expansion, particularly in CD8+ T cells.

Genomic DNA was extracted from sorted cells for sequencing of the TCRbeta CDR3 region. The immunoSEQ Assay was used to sequence the TCRbeta CDR3 regions. In TCRdb, the immuneACCESS table is reduced to in-frame sequences with V and J assigned. These tables do not hold every clone; where another copy was compared, an unresolved V gene accounts for under half, and the others remain unexplained. The sample data list tens of thousands of clones, and around 88% of these were observed just once. The ten biggest clones cover about 28% of the sample. The germline V gene yields MNHNS for CDR1 and SASEGT for CDR2. Spanning cysteine to phenylalanine, the CDR3 consists of 14 amino acids. The kept DNA is CDR3 alone, 42 bases in frame from the first base.

The receptor's source is an adult with an advanced solid tumor such as melanoma, head and neck, liver or kidney cancer. Sequencing was performed on CD4+ or CD8+ T cells sorted from blood, taken in a trial of the OX40 agonist ivuxolimab. The rearranged segments are TRBV6-1 and TRBJ2-5, with the D segment possibly TRBD1 or TRBD2, each aligning over 5 bases. The CDR3 here reads CALQRSGLEETQYF. At the DNA level, the sequence is TGTGCTCTTCAGCGTTCGGGGCTCGAAGAGACCCAGTACTTC.